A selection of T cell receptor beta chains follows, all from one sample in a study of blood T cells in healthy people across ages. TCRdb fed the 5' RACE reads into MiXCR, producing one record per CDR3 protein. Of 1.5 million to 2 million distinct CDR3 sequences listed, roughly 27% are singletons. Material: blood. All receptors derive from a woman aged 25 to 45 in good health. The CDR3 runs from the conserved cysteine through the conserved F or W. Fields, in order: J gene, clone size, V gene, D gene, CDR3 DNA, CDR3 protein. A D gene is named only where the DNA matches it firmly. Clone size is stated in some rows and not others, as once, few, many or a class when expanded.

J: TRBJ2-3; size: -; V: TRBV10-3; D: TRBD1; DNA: TGTGCCGTTACGGACAGGGCATTCACAGATACGCAGTATTTT; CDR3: CAVTDRAFTDTQYF
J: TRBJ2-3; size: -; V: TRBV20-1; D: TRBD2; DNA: TGCAGTGCTAGAGAGTGGCTAGCGGGAGGAGCAGATACGCAGTATTTT; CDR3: CSAREWLAGGADTQYF
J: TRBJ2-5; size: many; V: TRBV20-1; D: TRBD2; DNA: TGCAGTGCTAGAGACCCCTTCGCGGGAGGACCCCGTCAAGAGACCCAGTACTTC; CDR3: CSARDPFAGGPRQETQYF
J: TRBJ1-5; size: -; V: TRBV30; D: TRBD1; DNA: TGTGCCTGGAGTCGGACAGGGGATCAGCCCCAGCATTTT; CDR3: CAWSRTGDQPQHF
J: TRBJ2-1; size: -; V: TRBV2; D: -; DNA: TGTGCCAGCCTAGTCGGGAGGGGGCTCAATGAGCAGTTCTTC; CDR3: CASLVGRGLNEQFF
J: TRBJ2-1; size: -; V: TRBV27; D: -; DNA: TGTGCCAGCAGTTTTTGGGCCTCCCTATGGGGTGAGCAGTTCTTC; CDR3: CASSFWASLWGEQFF
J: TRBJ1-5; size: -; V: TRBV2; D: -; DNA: TGTGCCAGCAGTGACGGACACAATCAGCCCCAGCATTTT; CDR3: CASSDGHNQPQHF
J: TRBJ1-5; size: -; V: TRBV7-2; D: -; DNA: TGTGCCAGCAGCCTAGACAGATCCCCCCAGCATTTT; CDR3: CASSLDRSPQHF
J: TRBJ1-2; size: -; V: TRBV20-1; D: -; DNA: TGCAGTGTTCTAGGGAATGCTGGCTACACCTTC; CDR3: CSVLGNAGYTF
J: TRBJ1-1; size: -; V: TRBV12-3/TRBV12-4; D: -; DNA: TGTGCCAGCAGTTTCGGCGGATCAACTTTCTTT; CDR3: CASSFGGSTFF
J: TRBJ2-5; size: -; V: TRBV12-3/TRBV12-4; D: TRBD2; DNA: TGTGCCAGCAGTCCCCATAGCGGGGGGAGTCAAGAGACCCAGTACTTC; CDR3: CASSPHSGGSQETQYF
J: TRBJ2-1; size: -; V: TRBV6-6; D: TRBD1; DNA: TGTGCCAGCAGTTACCAACAGGGGGCTGGCTCCTACAATGAGCAGTTCTTC; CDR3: CASSYQQGAGSYNEQFF
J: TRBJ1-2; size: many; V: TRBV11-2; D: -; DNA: TGTGCCAGCAGCTTCCCAGCGAACGCAAACTATGGCTACACCTTC; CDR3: CASSFPANANYGYTF
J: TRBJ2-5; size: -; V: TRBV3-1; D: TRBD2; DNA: TGTGCCAGCAGCCGCATACTAGCGGGGGGCCAAGAGACCCAGTACTTC; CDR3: CASSRILAGGQETQYF
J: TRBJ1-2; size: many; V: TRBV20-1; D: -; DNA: TGCAGTGCTAGAGATCGGCGAAGGGTCGGTTACTATGGCTACACCTTC; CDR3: CSARDRRRVGYYGYTF
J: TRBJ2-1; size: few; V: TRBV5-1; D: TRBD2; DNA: TGCGCCAGCCGTCCGGTAGCGGGGGCCCTTAATGAGCAGTTCTTC; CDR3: CASRPVAGALNEQFF
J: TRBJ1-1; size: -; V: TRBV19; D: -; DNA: TGTGCCAGTAGTATCGTAGGGACCATGAACACTGAAGCTTTCTTT; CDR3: CASSIVGTMNTEAFF
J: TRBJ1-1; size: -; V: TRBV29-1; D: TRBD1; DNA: TGCAGCGTTCTGAAGGGGGCAACGACTGAAGCTTTCTTT; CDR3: CSVLKGATTEAFF
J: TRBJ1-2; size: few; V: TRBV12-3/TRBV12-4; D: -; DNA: TGTGCCAGCAGTTTGAATGGGGACCATGGCTACACCTTC; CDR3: CASSLNGDHGYTF
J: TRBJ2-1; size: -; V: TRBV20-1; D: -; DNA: TGCAGTGCTAGCGACCCGAGGGTCTCGAATTACAATGAGCAGTTCTTC; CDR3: CSASDPRVSNYNEQFF
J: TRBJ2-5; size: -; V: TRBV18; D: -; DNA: TGTGCCAGCTCACCACTCAGGGAGTCGGAGACCCAGTACTTC; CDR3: CASSPLRESETQYF
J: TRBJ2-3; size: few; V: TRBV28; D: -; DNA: TGTGCCAGCAGCTCTAACTCGCGTCTGGCGCAGTATTTT; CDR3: CASSSNSRLAQYF
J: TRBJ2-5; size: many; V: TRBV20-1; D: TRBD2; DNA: TGCAGTGCTGGAGGACTAGCGGGGGTGGAGACCCAGTACTTC; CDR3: CSAGGLAGVETQYF
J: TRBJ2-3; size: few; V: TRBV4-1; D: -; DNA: TGCGCCAGCAGCCGATCCGGGGCAGATACGCAGTATTTT; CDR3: CASSRSGADTQYF
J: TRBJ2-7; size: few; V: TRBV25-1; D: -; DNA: TGTGCCAGCGCGGACACCTACTACGAGCAGTACTTC; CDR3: CASADTYYEQYF
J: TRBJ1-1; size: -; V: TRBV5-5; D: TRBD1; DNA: TGTGCCAGCAGCGAGGCAGGGGGCTGGACTGAAGCTTTCTTT; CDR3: CASSEAGGWTEAFF
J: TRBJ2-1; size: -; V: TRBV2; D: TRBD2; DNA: TGTGCCAGCAGTGACGTGCGGGGGGGCTTCAATGAGCAGTTCTTC; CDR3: CASSDVRGGFNEQFF
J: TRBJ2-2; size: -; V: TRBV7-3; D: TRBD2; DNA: TGTGCCAGCAGTTCATCCGGACTAGCGGGGAGTACCGGGGAGCTGTTTTTT; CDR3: CASSSSGLAGSTGELFF
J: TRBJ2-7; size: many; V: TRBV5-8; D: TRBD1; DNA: TGTGCCAGCAGCTTGGTACAGGGGGGTCTGTACTTC; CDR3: CASSLVQGGLYF
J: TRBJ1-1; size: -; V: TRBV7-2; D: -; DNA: TGTGCCAGCAGCTTGAGTTTCCAGGGTGAAGCTTTCTTT; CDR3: CASSLSFQGEAFF
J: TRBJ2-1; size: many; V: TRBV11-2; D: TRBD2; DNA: TGTGCCAGCAGCCCCCTAGGGAGAGCGGGAGGGCCGTACGATGAGCAGTTCTTC; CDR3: CASSPLGRAGGPYDEQFF